These T cell receptor beta chains were read from a single sample in a study of blood T cell repertoires in COVID-19. The repertoire was sequenced with immunoSEQ multiplex PCR; TCRdb's copy has only in-frame clones and lacks some. The sample yields about 360,000 clones, 86% seen once. The sample was peripheral blood. These receptors originate from a woman aged 55-70 years with COVID-19, enrolled during active disease. The CDR3 runs from the conserved cysteine through the conserved F or W. The D gene is left open where the match is weak. Not every row has a clone size; where given, it reads once, few, many or a size class.

j_gene: TRBJ2-7; v_gene: TRBV4-2; d_gene: TRBD1; len: 16; abundance: few; CDR3aa: CASSQDRDRVRHEQYF; CDR3nt: TGTGCCAGCAGCCAGGACCGGGACAGGGTGAGACACGAGCAGTACTTC
j_gene: TRBJ2-3; v_gene: TRBV4-1; d_gene: TRBD2; len: 18; abundance: once; CDR3aa: CASSQTPAAGGPVDTQYF; CDR3nt: TGCGCCAGCAGCCAAACTCCGGCGGCGGGGGGGCCGGTCGATACGCAGTATTTT
j_gene: TRBJ2-6; v_gene: TRBV12-5; d_gene: -; len: 14; abundance: -; CDR3aa: CASGWGAGANVLTF; CDR3nt: TGTGCTAGTGGCTGGGGGGCTGGGGCCAACGTCCTGACTTTC
j_gene: TRBJ2-7; v_gene: TRBV5-1; d_gene: -; len: 11; abundance: -; CDR3aa: CASSLGLEQYF; CDR3nt: TGCGCCAGCAGCTTGGGTCTCGAGCAGTACTTC
j_gene: TRBJ1-2; v_gene: TRBV30; d_gene: -; len: 14; abundance: -; CDR3aa: CAWSATGMGYGYTF; CDR3nt: TGTGCCTGGAGTGCTACAGGGATGGGCTATGGCTACACCTTC
j_gene: TRBJ2-7; v_gene: TRBV11-3; d_gene: TRBD1; len: 14; abundance: few; CDR3aa: CASSLGDSSYEQYF; CDR3nt: TGTGCCAGCAGCTTAGGGGACAGCTCCTACGAGCAGTACTTC
j_gene: TRBJ2-7; v_gene: TRBV6-5; d_gene: -; len: 13; abundance: -; CDR3aa: CASSYSTGYEQYF; CDR3nt: TGTGCCAGCAGTTACTCCACAGGGTACGAGCAGTACTTC
j_gene: TRBJ2-6; v_gene: TRBV21-1; d_gene: -; len: 19; abundance: -; CDR3aa: CASTESPEGIINGANVLTF; CDR3nt: TGTGCCAGCACTGAAAGTCCGGAGGGTATCATAAATGGGGCCAACGTCCTGACTTTC
j_gene: TRBJ2-7; v_gene: TRBV13; d_gene: -; len: 12; abundance: -; CDR3aa: CASSSQEYEQYF; CDR3nt: TGTGCCAGCAGCTCACAGGAGTACGAGCAGTACTTC
j_gene: TRBJ2-1; v_gene: TRBV3-1/TRBV3-2; d_gene: TRBD2; len: 15; abundance: -; CDR3aa: CASSPTSAGIGEQFF; CDR3nt: TGTGCCAGCAGCCCGACTAGCGCCGGAATTGGAGAGCAGTTCTTC
j_gene: TRBJ2-5; v_gene: TRBV29-1; d_gene: -; len: 13; abundance: -; CDR3aa: CSVSIGPQETQYF; CDR3nt: TGCAGCGTATCTATTGGTCCCCAAGAGACCCAGTACTTC
j_gene: TRBJ1-1; v_gene: TRBV5-1; d_gene: -; len: 15; abundance: few; CDR3aa: CASSLGLVLNTEAFF; CDR3nt: TGCGCCAGCAGCTTGGGTTTAGTTCTGAACACTGAAGCTTTCTTT
j_gene: TRBJ1-2; v_gene: TRBV11-2; d_gene: -; len: 14; abundance: few; CDR3aa: CASSPPGGAYGYTF; CDR3nt: TGTGCCAGCAGCCCCCCGGGGGGCGCCTATGGCTACACCTTC
j_gene: TRBJ1-5; v_gene: TRBV5-1; d_gene: TRBD1; len: 17; abundance: -; CDR3aa: CASSLGTAGGSNQPQHF; CDR3nt: TGCGCCAGCAGCTTGGGTACGGCAGGGGGTAGCAATCAGCCCCAGCATTTT
j_gene: TRBJ1-1; v_gene: TRBV2; d_gene: TRBD1; len: 14; abundance: -; CDR3aa: CASSYRGLNTEAFF; CDR3nt: TGTGCCAGCAGCTACAGGGGTTTGAACACTGAAGCTTTCTTT
j_gene: TRBJ1-1; v_gene: TRBV30; d_gene: TRBD1; len: 16; abundance: -; CDR3aa: CAWSEKWDRTNTEAFF; CDR3nt: TGTGCCTGGAGTGAAAAATGGGACAGGACGAACACTGAAGCTTTCTTT
j_gene: TRBJ2-1; v_gene: TRBV4-2; d_gene: TRBD2; len: 17; abundance: -; CDR3aa: CASSQLTGTRGGYEQFF; CDR3nt: TGTGCCAGCAGCCAGTTAACCGGGACTAGAGGAGGGTATGAGCAGTTCTTC
j_gene: TRBJ2-7; v_gene: TRBV7-9; d_gene: TRBD1; len: 16; abundance: -; CDR3aa: CASSSKPGTGSYEQYF; CDR3nt: TGTGCCAGCAGCTCCAAACCCGGGACAGGGTCCTACGAGCAGTACTTC
j_gene: TRBJ2-7; v_gene: TRBV5-4; d_gene: TRBD1; len: 17; abundance: -; CDR3aa: CASSSSPRTGVVGEQYF; CDR3nt: TGTGCCAGCAGCTCATCTCCTAGGACAGGGGTCGTCGGCGAGCAGTACTTC
j_gene: TRBJ2-7; v_gene: TRBV29-1; d_gene: TRBD1; len: 12; abundance: -; CDR3aa: CSVGRQGYEQYF; CDR3nt: TGCAGCGTTGGCAGACAGGGCTACGAGCAGTACTTC
j_gene: TRBJ1-2; v_gene: TRBV3-1/TRBV3-2; d_gene: TRBD1; len: 16; abundance: -; CDR3aa: CASSHAGQGASYGYTF; CDR3nt: TGTGCCAGCAGCCACGCTGGACAGGGGGCTTCCTATGGCTACACCTTC
j_gene: TRBJ1-1; v_gene: TRBV15; d_gene: -; len: 15; abundance: -; CDR3aa: CATASGGIGNTEAFF; CDR3nt: TGTGCCACCGCCTCGGGGGGGATAGGGAACACTGAAGCTTTCTTT
j_gene: TRBJ1-1; v_gene: TRBV5-8; d_gene: -; len: 16; abundance: -; CDR3aa: CASSREKGVLNTEAFF; CDR3nt: TGTGCCAGCAGCCGTGAAAAGGGGGTTTTGAACACTGAAGCTTTCTTT
j_gene: TRBJ2-7; v_gene: TRBV7-2; d_gene: -; len: 14; abundance: -; CDR3aa: CASSSEWSSYEQYF; CDR3nt: TGTGCCAGCAGCTCCGAGTGGAGCTCCTACGAGCAGTACTTC
j_gene: TRBJ2-1; v_gene: TRBV10-1; d_gene: TRBD2; len: 14; abundance: once; CDR3aa: CAGAGGGSYNEQFF; CDR3nt: TGCGCCGGCGCGGGGGGCGGGTCCTACAATGAGCAGTTCTTC
j_gene: TRBJ2-7; v_gene: TRBV29-1; d_gene: -; len: 14; abundance: -; CDR3aa: CSVEDGGGSYEQYF; CDR3nt: TGCAGCGTTGAAGATGGAGGAGGCTCCTACGAGCAGTACTTC
j_gene: TRBJ1-4; v_gene: TRBV30; d_gene: TRBD1; len: 16; abundance: -; CDR3aa: CAWSPVLRGRFEKLFF; CDR3nt: TGTGCCTGGAGCCCGGTCCTGAGGGGGCGGTTTGAAAAACTGTTTTTT
j_gene: TRBJ1-2; v_gene: TRBV7-8; d_gene: -; len: 14; abundance: -; CDR3aa: CASSLGGLYYGYTF; CDR3nt: TGTGCCAGCAGCTTAGGGGGGCTCTATTATGGCTACACCTTC
j_gene: TRBJ1-1; v_gene: TRBV27; d_gene: -; len: 13; abundance: -; CDR3aa: CASGQGRGTEAFF; CDR3nt: TGTGCCAGCGGTCAGGGGAGGGGCACTGAAGCTTTCTTT
j_gene: TRBJ2-2; v_gene: TRBV3-1/TRBV3-2; d_gene: -; len: 14; abundance: -; CDR3aa: CASSLSRGTGELFF; CDR3nt: TGTGCCAGCAGCCTATCCCGAGGCACCGGGGAGCTGTTTTTT
j_gene: TRBJ1-3; v_gene: TRBV5-1; d_gene: TRBD1; len: 15; abundance: -; CDR3aa: CASSSGQATGNTIYF; CDR3nt: TGCGCCAGCAGCTCGGGACAGGCCACTGGAAACACCATATATTTT
j_gene: TRBJ1-2; v_gene: TRBV19; d_gene: -; len: 14; abundance: -; CDR3aa: CASSIMTGNYGYTF; CDR3nt: TGTGCCAGTAGTATAATGACCGGGAACTATGGCTACACCTTC
j_gene: TRBJ1-1; v_gene: TRBV30; d_gene: -; len: 13; abundance: -; CDR3aa: CAWGDKLNTEAFF; CDR3nt: TGTGCCTGGGGGGACAAACTGAACACTGAAGCTTTCTTT
j_gene: TRBJ2-3; v_gene: TRBV4-3; d_gene: -; len: 13; abundance: -; CDR3aa: CASSQELGGTQYF; CDR3nt: TGCGCCAGCAGCCAAGAGCTAGGGGGTACGCAGTATTTT
j_gene: TRBJ1-3; v_gene: TRBV7-2; d_gene: -; len: 12; abundance: -; CDR3aa: CASSLSGNTIYF; CDR3nt: TGTGCCAGCAGCTTGAGTGGAAACACCATATATTTT
j_gene: TRBJ1-2; v_gene: TRBV6-2/TRBV6-3; d_gene: -; len: 14; abundance: -; CDR3aa: CASSSGGYDYGYTF; CDR3nt: TGTGCCAGCAGCTCCGGAGGTTACGACTATGGCTACACCTTC
j_gene: TRBJ2-2; v_gene: TRBV7-3; d_gene: -; len: 14; abundance: few; CDR3aa: CASGQAMYTGELFF; CDR3nt: TGTGCCAGCGGGCAGGCGATGTACACCGGGGAGCTGTTTTTT
j_gene: TRBJ2-1; v_gene: TRBV3-1/TRBV3-2; d_gene: TRBD2; len: 15; abundance: -; CDR3aa: CASSQGLAGDNEQFF; CDR3nt: TGTGCCAGCAGCCAGGGACTAGCAGGGGACAATGAGCAGTTCTTC
j_gene: TRBJ2-7; v_gene: TRBV27; d_gene: -; len: 15; abundance: -; CDR3aa: CASSVDRARSYEQYF; CDR3nt: TGTGCCAGCAGCGTCGACAGAGCACGCTCCTACGAGCAGTACTTC
j_gene: TRBJ1-1; v_gene: TRBV5-1; d_gene: TRBD1; len: 14; abundance: -; CDR3aa: CASRPDRGYTEAFF; CDR3nt: TGCGCCAGCAGACCGGACAGGGGGTACACTGAAGCTTTCTTT
j_gene: TRBJ2-7; v_gene: TRBV6-1; d_gene: -; len: 14; abundance: -; CDR3aa: CASSEGPGIYEQYF; CDR3nt: TGTGCCAGCAGTGAGGGGCCAGGGATCTACGAGCAGTACTTC
j_gene: TRBJ1-3; v_gene: TRBV6-5; d_gene: TRBD1; len: 15; abundance: -; CDR3aa: CASIKGTGVGNTIYF; CDR3nt: TGTGCCAGCATCAAGGGGACAGGGGTCGGAAACACCATATATTTT
j_gene: TRBJ2-3; v_gene: TRBV5-1; d_gene: -; len: 14; abundance: -; CDR3aa: CASSLGQQGDTQYF; CDR3nt: TGCGCCAGCAGCTTGGGACAGCAGGGAGATACGCAGTATTTT
j_gene: TRBJ1-4; v_gene: TRBV30; d_gene: -; len: 14; abundance: -; CDR3aa: CAWSGAGDDEKLFF; CDR3nt: TGTGCCTGGAGTGGGGCGGGGGACGATGAAAAACTGTTTTTT
j_gene: TRBJ1-1; v_gene: TRBV5-4; d_gene: TRBD1; len: 14; abundance: -; CDR3aa: CASSLGQGHTEAFF; CDR3nt: TGTGCCAGCAGCTTAGGACAGGGACACACTGAAGCTTTCTTT
j_gene: TRBJ1-2; v_gene: TRBV18; d_gene: -; len: 15; abundance: -; CDR3aa: CASSPRQAPNYGYTF; CDR3nt: TGTGCCAGCTCACCGCGACAGGCGCCTAACTATGGCTACACCTTC
j_gene: TRBJ2-3; v_gene: TRBV7-3; d_gene: TRBD2; len: 17; abundance: once; CDR3aa: CASSLKAPPAGADTQYF; CDR3nt: TGTGCCAGCAGCTTAAAGGCCCCCCCAGCGGGGGCAGATACGCAGTATTTT
j_gene: TRBJ1-5; v_gene: TRBV18; d_gene: TRBD1; len: 16; abundance: -; CDR3aa: CASSPRDRGDNQPQHF; CDR3nt: TGTGCCAGCTCACCCCGGGACAGGGGCGACAATCAGCCCCAGCATTTT
j_gene: TRBJ2-5; v_gene: TRBV4-2; d_gene: -; len: 14; abundance: -; CDR3aa: CASSQDVTEETQYF; CDR3nt: TGTGCCAGCAGCCAAGATGTGACAGAAGAGACCCAGTACTTC
j_gene: TRBJ2-7; v_gene: TRBV5-4; d_gene: TRBD1; len: 12; abundance: once; CDR3aa: CASGRDSYEQYF; CDR3nt: TGTGCCAGCGGCCGGGACAGCTACGAGCAGTACTTC
j_gene: TRBJ2-5; v_gene: TRBV9; d_gene: TRBD2; len: 16; abundance: -; CDR3aa: CASSLNLAGGQETQYF; CDR3nt: TGTGCCAGCAGCTTAAATCTAGCGGGGGGGCAAGAGACCCAGTACTTC
j_gene: TRBJ1-2; v_gene: TRBV4-2; d_gene: TRBD1; len: 13; abundance: -; CDR3aa: CASSRGTGGGYTF; CDR3nt: TGTGCCAGCAGCCGAGGGACAGGTGGAGGCTACACCTTC
j_gene: TRBJ1-2; v_gene: TRBV18; d_gene: TRBD1; len: 13; abundance: few; CDR3aa: CASSPGQGEGYTF; CDR3nt: TGTGCCAGCTCACCTGGACAGGGAGAGGGCTACACCTTC
j_gene: TRBJ1-2; v_gene: TRBV19; d_gene: -; len: 15; abundance: -; CDR3aa: CASSLQGWVRYGYTF; CDR3nt: TGTGCCAGTAGTCTACAGGGTTGGGTCCGCTATGGCTACACCTTC